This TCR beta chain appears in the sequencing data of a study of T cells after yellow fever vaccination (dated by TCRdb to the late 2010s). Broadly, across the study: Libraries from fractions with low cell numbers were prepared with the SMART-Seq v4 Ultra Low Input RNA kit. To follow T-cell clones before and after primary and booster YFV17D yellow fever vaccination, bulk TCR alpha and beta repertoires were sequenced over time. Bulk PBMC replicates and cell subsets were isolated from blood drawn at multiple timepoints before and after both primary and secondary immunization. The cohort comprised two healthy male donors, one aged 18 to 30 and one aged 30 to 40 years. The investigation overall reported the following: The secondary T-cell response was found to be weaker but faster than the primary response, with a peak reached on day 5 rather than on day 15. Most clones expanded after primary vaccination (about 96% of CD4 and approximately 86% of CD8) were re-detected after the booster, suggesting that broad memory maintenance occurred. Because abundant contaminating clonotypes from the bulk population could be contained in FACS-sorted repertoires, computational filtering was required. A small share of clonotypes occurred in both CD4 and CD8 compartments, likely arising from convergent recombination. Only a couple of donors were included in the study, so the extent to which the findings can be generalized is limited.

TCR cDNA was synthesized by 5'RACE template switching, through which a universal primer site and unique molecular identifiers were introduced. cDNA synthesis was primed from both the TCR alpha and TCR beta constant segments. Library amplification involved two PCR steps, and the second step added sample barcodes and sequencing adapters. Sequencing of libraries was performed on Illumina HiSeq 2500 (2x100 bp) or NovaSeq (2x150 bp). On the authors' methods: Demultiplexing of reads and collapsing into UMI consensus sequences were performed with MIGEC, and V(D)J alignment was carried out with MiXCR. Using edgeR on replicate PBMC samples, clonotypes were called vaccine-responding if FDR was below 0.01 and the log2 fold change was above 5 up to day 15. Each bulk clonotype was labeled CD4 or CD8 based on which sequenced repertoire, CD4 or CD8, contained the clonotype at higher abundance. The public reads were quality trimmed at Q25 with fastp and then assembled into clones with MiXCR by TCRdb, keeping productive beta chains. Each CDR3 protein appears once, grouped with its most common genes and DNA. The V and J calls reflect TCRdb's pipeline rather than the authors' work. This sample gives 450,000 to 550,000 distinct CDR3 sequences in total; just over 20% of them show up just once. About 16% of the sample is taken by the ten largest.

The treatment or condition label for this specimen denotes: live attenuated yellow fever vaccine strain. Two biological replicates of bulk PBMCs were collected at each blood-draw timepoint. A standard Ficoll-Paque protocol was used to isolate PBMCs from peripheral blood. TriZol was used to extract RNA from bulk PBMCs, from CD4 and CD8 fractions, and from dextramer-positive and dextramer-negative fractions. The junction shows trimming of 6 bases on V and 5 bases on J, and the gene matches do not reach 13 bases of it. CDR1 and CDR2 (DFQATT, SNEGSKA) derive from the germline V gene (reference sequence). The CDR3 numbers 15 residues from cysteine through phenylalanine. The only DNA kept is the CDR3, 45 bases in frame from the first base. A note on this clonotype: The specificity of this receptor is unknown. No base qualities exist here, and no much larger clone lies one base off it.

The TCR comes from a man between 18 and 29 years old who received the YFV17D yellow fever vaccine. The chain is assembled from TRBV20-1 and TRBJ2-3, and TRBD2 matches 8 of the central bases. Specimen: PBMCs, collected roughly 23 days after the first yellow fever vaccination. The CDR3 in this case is CSAGGAVRRIDTQYF. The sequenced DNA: TGCAGTGCCGGGGGGGCAGTTCGAAGGATAGATACGCAGTATTTT.